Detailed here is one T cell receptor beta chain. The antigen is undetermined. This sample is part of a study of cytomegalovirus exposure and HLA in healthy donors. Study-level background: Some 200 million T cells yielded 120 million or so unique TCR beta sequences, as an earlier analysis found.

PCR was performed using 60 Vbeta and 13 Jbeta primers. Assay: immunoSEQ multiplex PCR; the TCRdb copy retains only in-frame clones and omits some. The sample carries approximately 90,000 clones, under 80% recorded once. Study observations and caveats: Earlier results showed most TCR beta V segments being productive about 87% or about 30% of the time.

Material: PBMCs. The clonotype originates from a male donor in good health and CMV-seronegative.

This chain's CDR3 is CASSALRGEAFF. The CDR3, as DNA: TGCGCCAGCAGTGCCTTACGAGGAGAAGCTTTCTTT. The gene calls are TRBV10-2 and TRBJ1-1, with no clear D. Trimming shortened V by 4 bases and J by 8 bases, and 11 bases separated the two germline ends. Germline V CDR1 and CDR2: WSHSY, SAAADI. CDR3 length: 12 residues.